Listed below are T cell receptor beta chains from one sample, sequenced in a study of response to subunit inactivated influenza vaccine. TCRdb reanalysed the RT-PCR reads using MiXCR and keeps one entry per CDR3 protein. In the table there are about 780,000 distinct CDR3 sequences, around a sixth of which are singletons. The material was PBMCs from blood, obtained 4 to 6 days after vaccination. Every receptor here comes from a man over 45 who received an inactivated influenza vaccine. Each CDR3 is given with its conserved first and last residue. A D gene is named only where the DNA matches it firmly. For some rows the clone size is stated as once, few or many, or as a class when expanded; others skip it.

D gene: .
V gene: TRBV6-5
clone size: .
J gene: TRBJ2-1
CDR3 DNA: TGTGCCAGCAGTTACCGGGGCGGTACCTACAATGAGCAGTTCTTC
CDR3 protein: CASSYRGGTYNEQFF

D gene: TRBD2
V gene: TRBV20-1
clone size: few
J gene: TRBJ2-1
CDR3 DNA: TGCAGTGCTAATAGCGGGAGGTCTCGGAATGAGCAGTTCTTC
CDR3 protein: CSANSGRSRNEQFF

D gene: TRBD2
V gene: TRBV29-1
clone size: few
J gene: TRBJ2-3
CDR3 DNA: TGCAGCGTTGATCTGATGCGAGCGGGGATGCTTGCTACGCAGTATTTT
CDR3 protein: CSVDLMRAGMLATQYF

D gene: .
V gene: TRBV7-9
clone size: .
J gene: TRBJ2-3
CDR3 DNA: TGTGCCAGCAGCTTAGGTGGGGAATTCACAGATACGCAGTATTTT
CDR3 protein: CASSLGGEFTDTQYF

D gene: TRBD2
V gene: TRBV6-2/TRBV6-3
clone size: .
J gene: TRBJ2-1
CDR3 DNA: TGTGCCAGCAGTTACCGGCGGGGGGGCCTACAATACAATGAGCAGTTCTTC
CDR3 protein: CASSYRRGGLQYNEQFF

D gene: .
V gene: TRBV29-1
clone size: many
J gene: TRBJ2-7
CDR3 DNA: TGCAGCGTTGCGGATGGCTCCTACGAGCAGTACTTC
CDR3 protein: CSVADGSYEQYF

D gene: .
V gene: TRBV7-8
clone size: few
J gene: TRBJ1-2
CDR3 DNA: TGTGCCAGCAAAAGCTCCAGGGGTCCTAACTATGGCTACACCTTC
CDR3 protein: CASKSSRGPNYGYTF

D gene: TRBD2
V gene: TRBV24-1
clone size: many
J gene: TRBJ2-3
CDR3 DNA: TGTGCCACCAGTGACCTTGGGACTAGCGGGGGGTACGCGCAGTATTTT
CDR3 protein: CATSDLGTSGGYAQYF

D gene: .
V gene: TRBV6-1
clone size: few
J gene: TRBJ1-3
CDR3 DNA: TGTGCCAGCAGTGAAGAGGGACTTGGAAACACCATATATTTT
CDR3 protein: CASSEEGLGNTIYF

D gene: TRBD1
V gene: TRBV24-1
clone size: .
J gene: TRBJ2-2
CDR3 DNA: TGTGCCACCAGTGATTCCCCCGGGACAGGGAACACCGGGGAGCTGTTTTTT
CDR3 protein: CATSDSPGTGNTGELFF

D gene: .
V gene: TRBV29-1
clone size: many
J gene: TRBJ2-5
CDR3 DNA: TGCAGCGTTGCCCGGGAGACCCAGTACTTC
CDR3 protein: CSVARETQYF

D gene: TRBD1
V gene: TRBV5-5
clone size: few
J gene: TRBJ2-2
CDR3 DNA: TGTGCCAGCAGCTTGTTAGGGGGCCACGGGGAGCTGTTTTTT
CDR3 protein: CASSLLGGHGELFF

D gene: .
V gene: TRBV5-1
clone size: few
J gene: TRBJ2-5
CDR3 DNA: TGCGCCAGCAGCTTGATGGATGAAGAGACCCAGTACTTC
CDR3 protein: CASSLMDEETQYF

D gene: TRBD2
V gene: TRBV7-8
clone size: many
J gene: TRBJ2-5
CDR3 DNA: TGTGCCAGCAGCTTAGTGGGCGGGGGTAAACAAGAGACCCAGTACTTC
CDR3 protein: CASSLVGGGKQETQYF

D gene: .
V gene: TRBV7-6
clone size: few
J gene: TRBJ2-5
CDR3 DNA: TGTGCCAGCAGCTTAGTTAGGGCCCAAGAGACCCAGTACTTC
CDR3 protein: CASSLVRAQETQYF

D gene: TRBD1
V gene: TRBV5-1
clone size: many
J gene: TRBJ1-1
CDR3 DNA: TGCGCCAGCCGAGCAAGACAGGGCGAGAACACTGAAGCTTTCTTT
CDR3 protein: CASRARQGENTEAFF

D gene: .
V gene: TRBV7-2
clone size: .
J gene: TRBJ2-7
CDR3 DNA: TGTGCCAGCAGCTTAGCGTGGCAGGCCTACGAGCAGTACTTC
CDR3 protein: CASSLAWQAYEQYF

D gene: .
V gene: TRBV12-3/TRBV12-4
clone size: many
J gene: TRBJ2-7
CDR3 DNA: TGTGCCAGCAGTTTCTGGCTAGGCGAGCAGTACTTC
CDR3 protein: CASSFWLGEQYF

D gene: .
V gene: TRBV6-5
clone size: many
J gene: TRBJ2-5
CDR3 DNA: TGTGCCAGCAGTGACTCGCCCGTCCGGACCCAGTACTTC
CDR3 protein: CASSDSPVRTQYF

D gene: TRBD2
V gene: TRBV7-2
clone size: few
J gene: TRBJ2-1
CDR3 DNA: TGTGCCAGCAGCCCCTTCGGGGGGTCGGTTGAGCAGTTCTTC
CDR3 protein: CASSPFGGSVEQFF

D gene: .
V gene: TRBV12-3/TRBV12-4
clone size: .
J gene: TRBJ2-5
CDR3 DNA: TGTGCCAGCAGCTCTCAGGGGCCAGAGACCCAGTACTTC
CDR3 protein: CASSSQGPETQYF

D gene: .
V gene: TRBV12-5
clone size: .
J gene: TRBJ2-1
CDR3 DNA: TGTGCTAGTGGTGTGGACATAAACAATGAGCAGTTCTTC
CDR3 protein: CASGVDINNEQFF

D gene: .
V gene: TRBV5-1
clone size: .
J gene: TRBJ2-7
CDR3 DNA: TGCGCCAGCAGCCCCTGGGCAATTGGGGGTTACGAGCAGTACTTC
CDR3 protein: CASSPWAIGGYEQYF

D gene: .
V gene: TRBV20-1
clone size: many
J gene: TRBJ2-1
CDR3 DNA: TGCAGTGCGGTAGGGGGAGACTCCTACAATGAGCAGTTCTTC
CDR3 protein: CSAVGGDSYNEQFF

D gene: .
V gene: TRBV29-1
clone size: few
J gene: TRBJ2-3
CDR3 DNA: TGCAGCGTTGGCCCGAGCACAGATACGCAGTATTTT
CDR3 protein: CSVGPSTDTQYF

D gene: .
V gene: TRBV7-8
clone size: few
J gene: TRBJ2-3
CDR3 DNA: TGTGCCAGCAGCTGGAGGAGGGATACGCAGTATTTT
CDR3 protein: CASSWRRDTQYF

D gene: TRBD1
V gene: TRBV20-1
clone size: .
J gene: TRBJ1-5
CDR3 DNA: TGCAGTGCTAGACATGGACAGGGGGGTCAGCCCCAGCATTTT
CDR3 protein: CSARHGQGGQPQHF

D gene: TRBD2
V gene: TRBV20-1
clone size: few
J gene: TRBJ2-5
CDR3 DNA: TGCAGTGCTAGAAGACTAGCGGGGGGGACCCGGGAGACCCAGTACTTC
CDR3 protein: CSARRLAGGTRETQYF

D gene: .
V gene: TRBV20-1
clone size: many
J gene: TRBJ1-2
CDR3 DNA: TGCAGTGCTAGAGGGGGGCAGGGCACTTATGGCTACACCTTC
CDR3 protein: CSARGGQGTYGYTF

D gene: .
V gene: TRBV28
clone size: .
J gene: TRBJ1-6
CDR3 DNA: TGTGCCAGCAGTCCGGGACCCTATAGCTCCTATAATTCACCCCTCCACTTT
CDR3 protein: CASSPGPYSSYNSPLHF

D gene: .
V gene: TRBV5-1
clone size: few
J gene: TRBJ1-2
CDR3 DNA: TGCGCCAGCAGCGTGGATTTGGGACGCGGCTATGGCTACACCTTC
CDR3 protein: CASSVDLGRGYGYTF

D gene: TRBD2
V gene: TRBV4-3
clone size: few
J gene: TRBJ2-3
CDR3 DNA: TGCGCCAGCAGCCAAGATAGCGGGGGGCCCACAGATACGCAGTATTTT
CDR3 protein: CASSQDSGGPTDTQYF

D gene: TRBD2
V gene: TRBV6-5
clone size: few
J gene: TRBJ2-2
CDR3 DNA: TGTGCCAGCAGTTACCCGCGAGGGAGCGGGAGCCCTCTCACCGGGGAGCTGTTTTTT
CDR3 protein: CASSYPRGSGSPLTGELFF

D gene: .
V gene: TRBV6-5
clone size: .
J gene: TRBJ1-4
CDR3 DNA: TGTGCCAGCAGTTACAGGATTGGGGACAAACTGTTTTTT
CDR3 protein: CASSYRIGDKLFF

D gene: .
V gene: TRBV29-1
clone size: few
J gene: TRBJ1-2
CDR3 DNA: TGCAGCGGGCGGGACGGCTATGGCTACACCTTC
CDR3 protein: CSGRDGYGYTF

D gene: TRBD1
V gene: TRBV7-9
clone size: .
J gene: TRBJ2-5
CDR3 DNA: TGTGCCAGCAGAAAACAGGGGCCTCAAGAGACCCAGTACTTC
CDR3 protein: CASRKQGPQETQYF

D gene: .
V gene: TRBV1
clone size: few
J gene: TRBJ2-1
CDR3 DNA: TGCACCAGCAGCCCTGCCAACCCGGAGCGGAGCCACAATGAGCAGTTCTTC
CDR3 protein: CTSSPANPERSHNEQFF

D gene: .
V gene: TRBV4-3
clone size: few
J gene: TRBJ2-1
CDR3 DNA: TGCGCCAGCAGCGGCGGGATCTCCTACAATGAGCAGTTCTTC
CDR3 protein: CASSGGISYNEQFF

D gene: .
V gene: TRBV6-5
clone size: .
J gene: TRBJ2-1
CDR3 DNA: TGTGCCAGCAGTTACTCGGGACGCAACAATGAGCAGTTCTTC
CDR3 protein: CASSYSGRNNEQFF

D gene: TRBD1
V gene: TRBV29-1
clone size: few
J gene: TRBJ1-2
CDR3 DNA: TGCAGCGTTGGGGATGGGACAGGCCGTAACTATGGCTACACCTTC
CDR3 protein: CSVGDGTGRNYGYTF

D gene: .
V gene: TRBV29-1
clone size: .
J gene: TRBJ2-7
CDR3 DNA: TGCAGCGTTGGAGGTCCCGGGGAAAGCTCCTACGAGCAGTACTTC
CDR3 protein: CSVGGPGESSYEQYF

D gene: TRBD1
V gene: TRBV7-9
clone size: .
J gene: TRBJ2-2
CDR3 DNA: TGTGCCAGCAGCTCAAAGGGACAGGGGGCCGGGGAGCTGTTTTTT
CDR3 protein: CASSSKGQGAGELFF

D gene: TRBD1
V gene: TRBV11-1
clone size: .
J gene: TRBJ1-1
CDR3 DNA: TGTGCCAGCAGCAGCTACAGGGGGCCTCAGACTGAAGCTTTCTTT
CDR3 protein: CASSSYRGPQTEAFF

D gene: .
V gene: TRBV14
clone size: few
J gene: TRBJ2-7
CDR3 DNA: TGTGCCAGCAGCCAAGGGACAGTGGCCTCCTACGAGCAGTACTTC
CDR3 protein: CASSQGTVASYEQYF

D gene: TRBD2
V gene: TRBV15
clone size: .
J gene: TRBJ2-3
CDR3 DNA: TGTGCCACCAGTCACGGTAGCGGGAGGTCAGATACGCAGTATTTT
CDR3 protein: CATSHGSGRSDTQYF

D gene: TRBD1
V gene: TRBV20-1
clone size: few
J gene: TRBJ1-4
CDR3 DNA: TGCAGTGCTAGAGAGGGGACAGGTGAAGAAAAACTGTTTTTT
CDR3 protein: CSAREGTGEEKLFF

D gene: TRBD2
V gene: TRBV7-6
clone size: .
J gene: TRBJ2-3
CDR3 DNA: TGTGCCAGCAGCTTAGTAGCTAGCGGGGGGCCAACTTTTCTAGATACGCAGTATTTT
CDR3 protein: CASSLVASGGPTFLDTQYF

D gene: TRBD2
V gene: TRBV4-3
clone size: .
J gene: TRBJ2-1
CDR3 DNA: TGCGCCAGCAGCCAAGGGGCGGGGTATCTGACTAGCGGGAAGAATGAGCAGTTCTTC
CDR3 protein: CASSQGAGYLTSGKNEQFF

D gene: TRBD1
V gene: TRBV5-1
clone size: few
J gene: TRBJ2-3
CDR3 DNA: TGCGCCAGCAGCGGCCGGGACAGGGGCGCCGGGCTCAGCACAGATACGCAGTATTTT
CDR3 protein: CASSGRDRGAGLSTDTQYF

D gene: .
V gene: TRBV7-2
clone size: .
J gene: TRBJ2-4
CDR3 DNA: TGTGCCAGCAGCCCAATGGGGATAGCCAAAAACATTCAGTACTTC
CDR3 protein: CASSPMGIAKNIQYF

D gene: .
V gene: TRBV6-1
clone size: .
J gene: TRBJ1-4
CDR3 DNA: TGTGCCAGTGGGACACGTCCTCGTGGTGAAAAACTGTTTTTT
CDR3 protein: CASGTRPRGEKLFF

D gene: TRBD2
V gene: TRBV30
clone size: few
J gene: TRBJ2-7
CDR3 DNA: TGTGCCTGGAGTGGGACTAGCGGATCTACGAGCAAGTACTTC
CDR3 protein: CAWSGTSGSTSKYF

D gene: .
V gene: TRBV7-2
clone size: .
J gene: TRBJ1-2
CDR3 DNA: TGTGCCAGCAGCTTACCAAACGGGGGCGACTATGGCTACACCTTC
CDR3 protein: CASSLPNGGDYGYTF

D gene: .
V gene: TRBV27
clone size: .
J gene: TRBJ2-7
CDR3 DNA: TGTGCCAGCAGCCCTACTTTGACCCTTTTCCCCTACGAGCAGTACTTC
CDR3 protein: CASSPTLTLFPYEQYF

D gene: TRBD1
V gene: TRBV20-1
clone size: few
J gene: TRBJ2-7
CDR3 DNA: TGCAGTGCTGCCCGACAGGGAGCCTTTTCCGACACCTTACTAGGGCAGTACTTC
CDR3 protein: CSAARQGAFSDTLLGQYF